This T cell receptor beta chain was obtained from a study of blood T cell repertoires in COVID-19. Study-level information: COVID-19 samples, acute and convalescent, were from the United States, Italy and Spain.

V was pared by 2 bases and J by 6 bases, with 14 bases between. The germline V gene encodes CDR1 SGHNT and CDR2 YENEEA. The CDR3 contains 14 residues. Data came from immunoSEQ multiplex PCR; TCRdb stores just in-frame clones and leaves some out. The sample holds around 170,000 clones, 75% to 90% seen once. J is TRBJ2-7 and V is TRBV11-3; possibly TRBD1 for D (5 bases). The sample consisted of peripheral blood. The clonotype originates from a woman between 40 and 55 years old with acute or convalescent COVID-19. CDR3 amino acids: CASSLNARVGEQYF. CDR3 DNA sequence: TGTGCCAGCAGCTTAAATGCCAGGGTTGGCGAGCAGTACTTC.